Listed below are T cell receptor beta chains from one sample, sequenced in a study of T cell responses to AZD1222 COVID-19 vaccine. Data came from immunoSEQ multiplex PCR; TCRdb stores just in-frame clones and leaves some out. Of approximately 150,000 clones in the sample, 70% to 90% were seen once. Sequenced here: peripheral blood, sampled 28 days after the second dose of the MenACWY control vaccine. These receptor sequences come from an adult who received the MenACWY meningococcal vaccine as a control. CDR3s include the opening cysteine and the closing phenylalanine or tryptophan. Each record gives: clone size, V gene, J gene, D gene, CDR3 protein, CDR3 DNA. The D gene is left open where the match is weak. Clone size appears in some rows only: once, few, many, or a class for an expanded clone.

once	TRBV5-4	TRBJ1-2	TRBD1	CASSPTGGGYTF	TGTGCCAGCAGCCCTACAGGGGGCGGCTACACCTTC
NA	TRBV11-3	TRBJ2-3	NA	CASSRVGGVDTQYF	TGTGCCAGCAGTCGGGTGGGGGGCGTAGATACGCAGTATTTT
NA	TRBV6-5	TRBJ1-4	NA	CASRSGGTNEKLFF	TGTGCCAGCAGGAGCGGGGGAACTAATGAAAAACTGTTTTTT
NA	TRBV2	TRBJ1-1	NA	CASSELGATAEAFF	TGTGCCAGCAGTGAACTGGGGGCGACCGCTGAAGCTTTCTTT
NA	TRBV7-6	TRBJ2-3	NA	CASGPRQSTDTQYF	TGTGCCAGCGGGCCCCGACAGAGCACAGATACGCAGTATTTT
NA	TRBV30	TRBJ1-6	NA	CAWSGGGNSPLHF	TGTGCCTGGAGTGGGGGCGGTAATTCACCCCTCCACTTT
NA	TRBV7-2	TRBJ2-5	TRBD1	CASSLAGTVETQYF	TGTGCCAGCAGCTTAGCAGGGACAGTAGAGACCCAGTACTTC
NA	TRBV28	TRBJ1-5	NA	CASTPRRHSNQPQHF	TGTGCCAGCACCCCTCGGAGGCACAGCAATCAGCCCCAGCATTTT
NA	TRBV9	TRBJ1-2	NA	CASSVQSYGYTF	TGTGCCAGCAGCGTACAGAGCTATGGCTACACCTTC
NA	TRBV9	TRBJ1-5	NA	CASSPFPGALKQPQHF	TGTGCCAGCAGCCCCTTTCCCGGGGCGCTAAAGCAGCCCCAGCATTTT
NA	TRBV25-1	TRBJ1-1	NA	CASSESRPGRWNTEAFF	TGTGCCAGCAGTGAATCTCGGCCAGGCCGGTGGAACACTGAAGCTTTCTTT
NA	TRBV9	TRBJ2-1	TRBD1	CASSQTGAAYNEQFF	TGTGCCAGCAGCCAGACAGGGGCGGCCTACAATGAGCAGTTCTTC
once	TRBV28	TRBJ2-7	NA	CASSSGGAGTGNYEQYF	TGTGCCAGCAGTTCGGGGGGGGCCGGGACAGGGAACTACGAGCAGTACTTC
NA	TRBV2	TRBJ1-4	NA	CASSPQFGATNEKLFF	TGTGCCAGCAGCCCCCAATTTGGTGCAACTAATGAAAAACTGTTTTTT
NA	TRBV18	TRBJ1-4	NA	CASSPWREQGNEKLFF	TGTGCCAGCTCACCCTGGCGGGAACAGGGTAATGAAAAACTGTTTTTT
NA	TRBV13	TRBJ1-6	NA	CASSLVSEEAPLHF	TGTGCCAGCAGCTTAGTGAGTGAGGAAGCACCCCTCCACTTT
NA	TRBV5-1	TRBJ2-7	NA	CASSFGGGEQYF	TGCGCCAGCAGCTTTGGGGGTGGCGAGCAGTACTTC
NA	TRBV4-3	TRBJ1-2	NA	CASSPGQDYYGYTF	TGCGCCAGCAGCCCGGGGCAGGATTACTATGGCTACACCTTC
NA	TRBV2	TRBJ2-4	NA	CASSLFGDLAKNIQYF	TGTGCCAGCAGTCTCTTCGGGGATCTCGCCAAAAACATTCAGTACTTC
once	TRBV19	TRBJ1-2	TRBD1	CASSLQGNGRYGYTF	TGTGCCAGTAGTCTACAGGGGAACGGGCGCTATGGCTACACCTTC
NA	TRBV2	TRBJ1-6	TRBD1	CASSRDRNSYNSPLHF	TGTGCCAGCAGTAGGGACAGAAACTCCTATAATTCACCCCTCCACTTT
NA	TRBV30	TRBJ1-6	NA	CAWSKGRTNSPLHF	TGTGCCTGGAGTAAGGGCAGAACGAATTCACCCCTCCACTTT
NA	TRBV29-1	TRBJ2-3	NA	CSVSRSYTDTQYF	TGCAGCGTTAGTAGGTCATACACAGATACGCAGTATTTT
once	TRBV28	TRBJ1-1	TRBD1	CASSLLTGDMRAFF	TGTGCCAGCAGTTTACTTACAGGGGATATGAGAGCTTTCTTT
NA	TRBV5-1	TRBJ1-1	NA	CASSYLRDTEAFF	TGCGCCAGCAGCTACCTCAGGGACACTGAAGCTTTCTTT
once	TRBV5-1	TRBJ2-2	NA	CASSPNNGELFF	TGCGCCAGCAGCCCAAACAACGGGGAGCTGTTTTTT
NA	TRBV5-1	TRBJ1-5	NA	CASSTVGGNQPQHF	TGCGCCAGCAGCACAGTAGGGGGCAATCAGCCCCAGCATTTT
NA	TRBV7-2	TRBJ2-2	NA	CASRSNGAANTGELFF	TGTGCCAGCAGATCAAACGGGGCCGCGAACACCGGGGAGCTGTTTTTT
NA	TRBV27	TRBJ2-7	TRBD1	CASSSGTGGYEQYF	TGTGCCAGCAGTTCCGGGACAGGGGGCTACGAGCAGTACTTC
once	TRBV19	TRBJ1-5	NA	CASSIRAGNQPQHF	TGTGCCAGTAGTATAAGGGCAGGGAATCAGCCCCAGCATTTT
NA	TRBV29-1	TRBJ2-6	NA	CSATRDTDSGANVLTF	TGCAGCGCAACTCGGGACACGGACTCTGGGGCCAACGTCCTGACTTTC
NA	TRBV11-2	TRBJ2-7	TRBD2	CASSPGGTYEQYF	TGTGCCAGCAGCCCGGGGGGGACCTACGAGCAGTACTTC
few	TRBV27	TRBJ1-5	TRBD1	CASGLRDRGLSQPQHF	TGTGCCAGCGGACTTAGGGACAGGGGGTTAAGTCAGCCCCAGCATTTT
NA	TRBV4-3	TRBJ1-1	NA	CASSQAPPGPERYTEAFF	TGCGCCAGCAGCCAAGCCCCTCCGGGACCCGAACGGTACACTGAAGCTTTCTTT
NA	TRBV19	TRBJ2-1	NA	CASSSGRYEQFF	TGTGCCAGTAGCTCCGGACGATATGAGCAGTTCTTC
NA	TRBV6-5	TRBJ2-3	NA	CASSYSGGRSTDTQYF	TGTGCCAGCAGTTACTCAGGGGGAAGGAGCACAGATACGCAGTATTTT
NA	TRBV6-6	TRBJ1-2	NA	CASSYRPGPGYGYTF	TGTGCCAGCAGTTACAGGCCCGGGCCGGGCTATGGCTACACCTTC
NA	TRBV28	TRBJ1-1	NA	CASSLGAGLGTEAFF	TGTGCCAGCAGTTTAGGGGCGGGTCTAGGCACTGAAGCTTTCTTT
NA	TRBV7-2	TRBJ2-1	TRBD2	CASSRTSGNNEQFF	TGTGCCAGCAGCAGGACTAGCGGAAACAATGAGCAGTTCTTC
NA	TRBV5-1	TRBJ1-2	NA	CASSLPGPGYGYTF	TGCGCCAGCAGCCTCCCCGGGCCCGGTTATGGCTACACCTTC
NA	TRBV5-1	TRBJ2-3	NA	CASSEVGTDTQYF	TGCGCCAGCAGCGAAGTCGGCACAGATACGCAGTATTTT
NA	TRBV19	TRBJ1-1	NA	CASSIPPGTFF	TGTGCCAGTAGTATTCCGCCCGGGACTTTCTTT
NA	TRBV5-1	TRBJ2-2	NA	CASSLAPTGNTGELFF	TGCGCCAGCAGCTTGGCCCCGACGGGGAACACCGGGGAGCTGTTTTTT
NA	TRBV6-5	TRBJ1-6	NA	CASSYLNSPLHF	TGTGCCAGCAGTTACCTTAATTCACCCCTCCACTTT
NA	TRBV7-3	TRBJ2-1	NA	CASSSGSHNEQFF	TGTGCCAGCAGCTCAGGGAGCCACAATGAGCAGTTCTTC
NA	TRBV7-3	TRBJ1-1	TRBD1	CASSLRRDREAFF	TGTGCCAGCAGCCTGAGAAGGGACAGGGAAGCTTTCTTT
once	TRBV3-1/TRBV3-2	TRBJ1-5	NA	CASSQVGGQPQHF	TGTGCCAGCAGCCAAGTAGGCGGCCAGCCCCAGCATTTT
NA	TRBV7-6	TRBJ2-2	TRBD1	CASSTPRGRVLNTGELFF	TGTGCCAGCAGCACCCCGAGGGGGCGCGTCCTTAACACCGGGGAGCTGTTTTTT
NA	TRBV4-3	TRBJ1-4	TRBD1	CASSQEGTGGMSEKLFF	TGCGCCAGCAGCCAAGAGGGGACAGGGGGTATGAGTGAAAAACTGTTTTTT
NA	TRBV5-1	TRBJ1-6	TRBD1	CASSRRQGDNSPLHF	TGCGCCAGCAGCCGGAGACAGGGGGATAATTCACCCCTCCACTTT
NA	TRBV11-3	TRBJ1-2	NA	CASSQAGGSSNYGYTF	TGTGCCAGCAGCCAGGCTGGGGGATCGTCCAACTATGGCTACACCTTC
NA	TRBV7-9	TRBJ2-6	NA	CASSPRGSGANVLTF	TGTGCCAGCAGCCCAAGGGGCTCTGGGGCCAACGTCCTGACTTTC
NA	TRBV10-2	TRBJ1-5	NA	CASSDARLQHF	TGCGCCAGCAGTGACGCGCGGCTCCAGCATTTT
NA	TRBV19	TRBJ1-3	NA	CASIHYHPSGNTIYF	TGTGCCAGTATCCACTACCACCCCTCTGGAAACACCATATATTTT
NA	TRBV21-1	TRBJ2-3	NA	CASRRQGPGNTDTQYF	TGTGCCAGCAGGAGACAGGGGCCCGGGAACACAGATACGCAGTATTTT
few	TRBV3-1/TRBV3-2	TRBJ1-1	TRBD1	CASSHMDRDTEAFF	TGTGCCAGCAGCCACATGGACAGGGACACTGAAGCTTTCTTT
NA	TRBV21-1	TRBJ1-1	NA	CASSKAVRGTAQGDTEAFF	TGTGCCAGCAGCAAAGCAGTCAGGGGGACGGCTCAAGGGGACACTGAAGCTTTCTTT